The present entry profiles one TCR beta chain with its context. This clonotype was detected only a few times. Its antigen is currently not known. No base quality information exists; no much larger clone differs at one position. The germline V and J ends show losses of 5 bases and 1 base respectively, and no gene match explains 2 bases of the junction. The germline V gene gives CDR1 as SGHRS and CDR2 as YFSETQ. From its cysteine to its phenylalanine, the CDR3 spans 14 amino acids. Of all the DNA, just the CDR3 is kept, 42 bases in frame from base 1. The library was built by means of PCR. Sequencing relied on an Illumina HiSeq 2500. TCR library preparation used molecular barcoding, with unique molecular identifiers applied to normalize quantification of the TCRbeta repertoire. TCRdb took the public reads, trimmed them with fastp at Q25, ran MiXCR for clone calling and kept in-frame beta chains. Entries are consolidated by CDR3 protein sequence, retaining the most common genes and DNA. In this sample the table shows 450,000 to 600,000 distinct CDR3 sequences, around 19% of which occur a single time. Of the sample, more than 2.5% falls within the top ten clones.

The sample comes from a study of T-cell reconstitution after alpha-beta-depleted transplantation in children (TCRdb year 2016). At the level of the whole study: T-cell immune reconstitution after TCRalphabeta/CD19-depleted allogeneic hematopoietic cell transplantation in children was quantitatively tracked in the study by means of TCR repertoire profiling.

The chain links TRBV5-1 with TRBJ2-7, and TRBD1 matches 11 of the central bases. The sample in question was PBMCs from the stem cell graft donor, obtained from the stem cell graft. This TCR derives from a human donor who donated a stem cell graft to a child with acute lymphoblastic leukemia. The CDR3 is CASRGQGASYEQYF. The nucleotides are TGCGCCAGCAGAGGACAGGGGGCTTCCTACGAGCAGTACTTC.